This record concerns one T cell receptor (beta chain) sequence. Its antigen is as yet unknown. The sample is drawn from a study of regulatory T cells in long-lasting Graves disease. Whole-study results and caveats: New patients shared roughly 1,000 public clonotypes, and persistent patients shared more, with approximately 2,600. Persistent disease was characterized by preferential usage of TRBV28, TRBJ1-2 and TRBJ2-5.

The ends lost 4 bases at V and 7 bases at J; junction bases unmatched: 7. The CDR3 contains 15 residues. Germline values: CDR1 MNHGY, CDR2 SVAAGI. With iRepertoire HTBI primers and Arm-PCR of CDR3 regions, TCR beta libraries were built. TCRdb used MiXCR to reprocess the multiplex PCR reads, holding one entry per CDR3 protein. The repertoire includes roughly 400,000 distinct CDR3 sequences, roughly 15% of them detected once, and approximately 22% sits in the top ten. The sample's time point: newly diagnosed GD, antithyroid drugs for less than 3 months. PBMC-derived RNA was used for the TCR library. The guidelines of the American Thyroid Association were the basis for diagnosing Graves' disease. These records were also assigned to another study, of T cells in Graves' hyperthyroidism and ophthalmopathy. That work contributes: Ophthalmopathy, as predicted by the model, came a median roughly 6.8 months after the prediction.

The clonotype originates from a young woman with Graves disease. This sample comprised peripheral blood mononuclear cells (PBMCs), obtained at new diagnosis, from a patient treated with antithyroid drugs. The chain recombines TRBV6-9 with TRBJ1-5; 10 nucleotides match TRBD1. The CDR3 coding sequence is TGTGCCAGCAGTTGGGGGGGACAGGGGACCCAGCCCCAGCATTTT. This codes for CASSWGGQGTQPQHF.